These T cell receptor beta chains were read from a single sample in a study of siplizumab effects on memory and regulatory T cells. TCRdb's table, derived via immunoSEQ multiplex PCR, lists solely in-frame clones and lacks some. The sample comprises around 100,000 clones, around nine tenths of which are singletons, and around 12% rests with the top ten. What was sequenced was non-Treg CD4+ T cells sorted from blood. The receptor set was obtained from a human donor in good health. Both conserved end residues are part of each CDR3.

cdr3_aa: CAWRDRWGSGANVLTF
v_call: TRBV30
j_call: TRBJ2-6
cdr3_length: 16

cdr3_aa: CASSYSNTPGEQYF
v_call: TRBV6-5
j_call: TRBJ2-7
cdr3_length: 14

cdr3_aa: CASSVREYSNQPQHF
v_call: TRBV6-1
j_call: TRBJ1-5
cdr3_length: 15

cdr3_aa: CASKTSGANTGELFF
v_call: TRBV6-1
j_call: TRBJ2-2
cdr3_length: 15

cdr3_aa: CASSEVGTDTQYF
v_call: TRBV2
j_call: TRBJ2-3
cdr3_length: 13

cdr3_aa: CASRSGQGAYEQYF
v_call: TRBV2
j_call: TRBJ2-7
cdr3_length: 14

cdr3_aa: CASSNLGLEGTEAFF
v_call: TRBV5-1
j_call: TRBJ1-1
cdr3_length: 15

cdr3_aa: CASSYYGQGNTEAFF
v_call: TRBV6-5
j_call: TRBJ1-1
cdr3_length: 15

cdr3_aa: CASSLQGPNTEAFF
v_call: TRBV5-5
j_call: TRBJ1-1
cdr3_length: 14

cdr3_aa: CASGGAATNEKLFF
v_call: TRBV4-1
j_call: TRBJ1-4
cdr3_length: 14

cdr3_aa: CASSLLTGADEQFF
v_call: TRBV18
j_call: TRBJ2-1
cdr3_length: 14

cdr3_aa: CASRNGTAYGYTF
v_call: TRBV5-4
j_call: TRBJ1-2
cdr3_length: 13

cdr3_aa: CASSVVWGDTQYF
v_call: TRBV9
j_call: TRBJ2-3
cdr3_length: 13

cdr3_aa: CASGSSGTAGNTIYF
v_call: TRBV12-5
j_call: TRBJ1-3
cdr3_length: 15

cdr3_aa: CASSDSRAGVYNEQFF
v_call: TRBV25-1
j_call: TRBJ2-1
cdr3_length: 16

cdr3_aa: CASSQPPGETQYF
v_call: TRBV7-9
j_call: TRBJ2-5
cdr3_length: 13

cdr3_aa: CASGKRQTQPQHF
v_call: TRBV19
j_call: TRBJ1-5
cdr3_length: 13

cdr3_aa: CASSPSGFGTDTQYF
v_call: TRBV18
j_call: TRBJ2-3
cdr3_length: 15

cdr3_aa: CASSLQGSYNEQFF
v_call: TRBV7-9
j_call: TRBJ2-1
cdr3_length: 14

cdr3_aa: CAISGGPENTEAFF
v_call: TRBV10-3
j_call: TRBJ1-1
cdr3_length: 14

cdr3_aa: CSARTNEKLFF
v_call: TRBV20-1
j_call: TRBJ1-4
cdr3_length: 11

cdr3_aa: CASSGLAGQETQYF
v_call: TRBV11-2
j_call: TRBJ2-5
cdr3_length: 14

cdr3_aa: CASGPHAPQETQYF
v_call: TRBV12-5
j_call: TRBJ2-5
cdr3_length: 14

cdr3_aa: CASSYSIHEQYF
v_call: TRBV28
j_call: TRBJ2-7
cdr3_length: 12

cdr3_aa: CASSERGMKPQHF
v_call: TRBV2
j_call: TRBJ1-5
cdr3_length: 13

cdr3_aa: CASSFLTSGRAVGTDTQYF
v_call: TRBV5-1
j_call: TRBJ2-3
cdr3_length: 19

cdr3_aa: CASSQAHTGELFF
v_call: TRBV14
j_call: TRBJ2-2
cdr3_length: 13

cdr3_aa: CASIVRERSYEQYF
v_call: TRBV30
j_call: TRBJ2-7
cdr3_length: 14

cdr3_aa: CASSWSGQGNTEAFF
v_call: TRBV5-5
j_call: TRBJ1-1
cdr3_length: 15

cdr3_aa: CACWDRGGFGETQYF
v_call: TRBV30
j_call: TRBJ2-5
cdr3_length: 15

cdr3_aa: CASSLRADLSYEQYF
v_call: TRBV27
j_call: TRBJ2-7
cdr3_length: 15

cdr3_aa: CASSKDDRGRFNEQFF
v_call: TRBV6-1
j_call: TRBJ2-1
cdr3_length: 16

cdr3_aa: CAISVGQADNEQFF
v_call: TRBV10-3
j_call: TRBJ2-1
cdr3_length: 14

cdr3_aa: CASSYSRGAYEQYF
v_call: TRBV6-6
j_call: TRBJ2-7
cdr3_length: 14